This T cell receptor (beta chain) is drawn from a study of T cell responses to AZD1222 COVID-19 vaccine. Overall study findings and caveats: Donors in the cohort were predominantly white British and more often female, and clonal diversity was possibly underestimated. Repertoires were collected only later (after the peak T cell response had occurred).

Using immunoSEQ multiplex PCR, the repertoire was profiled, and TCRdb retains in-frame clones only, with some absent. The repertoire holds roughly 130,000 clones, with just over 85% as singletons. CDR3 length: 16 residues. V trimming: 3 bases; J trimming: 8 bases; junction bases outside the gene matches: 13. CDR1 is SGHDN and CDR2 is FVKESK in the germline V gene. For this clone: What it binds is not known.

The chain is built from TRBV14 and TRBJ1-2, with 9 bases fitting TRBD1. The TCR originated in an adult in good health. Sequenced material: peripheral blood, taken on day 0 of AZD1222 vaccination. The CDR3 DNA is TGTGCCAGCAGCCAGGTACCCGGACAGGGGATTGGGGGCTACACCTTC. Its translation is CASSQVPGQGIGGYTF.